Following are 4 T cell receptor beta chains from one sample sequenced in a study of beta chain features in type 1 diabetes. TCRB transcripts that were expressed got sequenced, as all of the isolated RNA had been reverse transcribed. TCRdb keeps only in-frame clones here, not all; method: immunoSEQ multiplex PCR. In the table there are some 160,000 clones, around 9% of which are singletons. Notes on the study in general: When Type 1 diabetes patients were examined, their TCRB CDR3s proved moderately but significantly shorter in all four CD4+ subsets.

Antigens of these TCRs are unknown. Sequencing input: central memory CD4+ T cells from blood. Receptor source: a woman between 25 and 40 years old with type 1 diabetes.

This clone was counted a few times. The chain joins TRBV7-2 to TRBJ2-1; 11 positions agree with TRBD2. This CDR3 contains 19 residues. Germline V CDR1 and CDR2: SGHTA, FQGNSA. The V gene end was trimmed by 5 bases and the J gene end by 10 bases; junction bases not matched to a gene: 22. This CDR3 is CASSPTLAGEVRRSQEQFF. Written as DNA, the CDR3 is TGTGCCAGCAGCCCGACACTAGCGGGAGAGGTCAGGCGGTCACAGGAGCAGTTCTTC.

The chain joins TRBV10-3 to TRBJ1-5, with 8 bases aligning to TRBD1. Trimming cost V 4 bases and J 7 bases; bases outside gene matches: 6. This CDR3 is built from 14 residues. Germline values: CDR1 ENHRY, CDR2 SYGVKD. The chain's CDR3 is CAISGSQGDQPQHF. The CDR3 DNA reads as TGTGCCATCAGTGGTTCACAGGGGGACCAGCCCCAGCATTTT.

The chain joins TRBV14 to TRBJ1-5; D ambiguous. CDR3 size: 14 residues. V lost 8 bases, J lost 0 bases, and 11 bases lay in between. The germline gives CDR1 SGHDN, CDR2 FVKESK. CDR3 protein: CASPGDYSNQPQHF. The CDR3 coding sequence is TGTGCCAGCCCTGGAGACTATAGCAATCAGCCCCAGCATTTT.

The gene calls are TRBV11-3 and TRBJ2-7, with no clear D. V lost 1 base and J 4 bases, leaving 11 bases between the germline ends. Per the germline V gene, CDR1 is SGHNT and CDR2 is YENEEA. CDR3 length equals 14 residues. The CDR3 DNA reads TGTGCCAGCAGCTTAGCAGCGACCTCGTACGAGCAGTACTTC. Its protein is CASSLAATSYEQYF.